These 16 T cell receptor beta chains share one sample of origin, sequenced in a study of blood T cell repertoires in COVID-19. Repertoires were generated with immunoSEQ multiplex PCR, while TCRdb's copy carries only in-frame clones and drops some. Here the sample spans roughly 250,000 clones, roughly 87% being singletons. The sequencing input was peripheral blood. The origin of the receptors is a man aged 60 to 75 who had recovered from COVID-19.

The V gene is TRBV3-1 (or the pseudogene TRBV3-2), the J gene TRBJ2-4; 10 positions agree with TRBD2. The V and J ends lost 0 bases and 0 bases, in that order; junction bases with no gene match: 8. The germline CDR1 and CDR2 sequences are LGHDT and YNNKEL (reference sequence). CDR3 length: 19 residues. The CDR3 spells CASSQDILAGDLAKNIQYF. The CDR3 region has the DNA TGTGCCAGCAGCCAAGATATCCTAGCGGGGGACCTAGCCAAAAACATTCAGTACTTC.

This clone was recorded only once. The chain combines TRBV18 with TRBJ2-5, with D possibly TRBD1 on 6 matching bases. CDR1 and CDR2 (germline): KGHSH, LQKENI. The CDR3 is 13 residues long. The V end lost 4 bases, the J end lost 5 bases, and 11 bases lay between the germline ends. The CDR3 spells CASSLQGWETQYF. The CDR3 nucleotides are TGTGCCAGCTCACTACAGGGATGGGAGACCCAGTACTTC.

V is TRBV5-1 and J is TRBJ2-1; the match to TRBD1 covers 11 bases. This CDR3 region has 16 residues. Germline values: CDR1 SGHRS, CDR2 YFSETQ. V shed 4 bases and J 6 bases; nucleotides not matched to a gene: 9. DNA for the CDR3: TGCGCCAGCAGCGGCGGGACAGGGGGAATTATCAATGAGCAGTTCTTC. The encoded protein is CASSGGTGGIINEQFF.

J is TRBJ2-2 and V is TRBV7-2; TRBD1 matches 9 bases. The CDR3 is made up of 15 amino acids. V lost 8 bases, J lost 4 bases, and 8 bases stayed unmatched. Germline values: CDR1 SGHTA, CDR2 FQGNSA. The CDR3 reads CASGTGNRGTGELFF. In nucleotides, the CDR3 is TGTGCCAGCGGGACAGGGAATCGCGGCACCGGGGAGCTGTTTTTT. Supplemented by reference TRBV7-2 and TRBJ2-2, the full variable domain reads GAGVSQSPSNKVTEKGKDVELRCDPISGHTALYWYRQSLGQGLEFLIYFQGNSAPDKSGLPSDRFSAERTGGSVSTLTIQRTQQEDSAVYLCASGTGNRGTGELFFGEGSRLTVL.

The V gene is TRBV11-1, the J gene TRBJ1-2; 7 bases map to TRBD1. CDR1 and CDR2 from the germline V gene are SGHAT and FQDESV (reference sequence). V lost 5 bases and J lost 8; bases outside the gene matches: 8. The CDR3 totals 13 residues. For the CDR3, the DNA is TGTGCCAGCAGCCAACAGGGGCAGGGGGGCTACACCTTC. Residues: CASSQQGQGGYTF.

J is TRBJ1-1 and V is TRBV9, with D possibly being TRBD1 (5 bases). Trimming took off 0 bases at V and 1 base at J, with 13 bases between the two ends. The CDR3 is 16 residues long. Germline CDR1 SGDLS, CDR2 YYNGEE. CDR3 sequence: CASSVGIGAPNTEAFF. CDR3 DNA sequence: TGTGCCAGCAGCGTAGGAATAGGGGCGCCGAACACTGAAGCTTTCTTT.

The chain has TRBV5-6 and TRBJ1-4; D is possibly TRBD1 (5 bases). The germline gives CDR1 SGHDT, CDR2 YYEEEE. The CDR3 covers 14 residues. V was cut by 2 bases and J by 6 bases, with 11 bases left in between. This chain's CDR3 is CASSFLQGHEKLFF. In DNA, the CDR3 is TGTGCCAGCAGCTTTCTGCAGGGTCATGAAAAACTGTTTTTT.

The CDR3 DNA follows: TGTGCCACCAGTCCCGGGACAGGGACTGAAAAACTGTTTTTT. This gives the protein CATSPGTGTEKLFF. V is TRBV24-1 and J is TRBJ1-4; 9 bases line up with TRBD1. The germline gives CDR1 KGHDR, CDR2 SFDVKD. With V trimmed by 6 bases and J by 7 bases, 5 bases remained unmatched. The CDR3 is 14 amino acids.

The chain joins TRBV19 to TRBJ1-2; TRBD1 aligns across 7 bases. The CDR3 spans 14 residues. Germline CDR1 is LNHDA and CDR2 is SQIVND (reference sequence). V gave up 5 bases and J gave up 4 bases; unmatched junction bases: 7. The CDR3: CASSFPDRIYGYTF. The CDR3 DNA reads TGTGCCAGTAGTTTTCCGGACAGGATCTATGGCTACACCTTC.

This clone was counted a single time. This chain links TRBV19 with TRBJ2-1; 8 positions match TRBD2. Germline CDR1 is LNHDA and CDR2 is SQIVND (reference sequence). The ends lost 3 bases at V and 6 bases at J; junction bases unmatched: 10. The CDR3 contains 16 residues. This CDR3 reads CASSIGVARGGNEQFF. Here the CDR3 DNA reads TGTGCCAGTAGTATCGGGGTGGCACGGGGGGGCAATGAGCAGTTCTTC.

This chain joins TRBV5-6 and TRBJ2-5; 7 nucleotides align to TRBD2. Trimming cost V 4 bases and J 5 bases; bases outside gene matches: 14. This CDR3 is built from 16 residues. CDR1 SGHDT and CDR2 YYEEEE come from the germline V gene. CDR3 in amino acids: CASSTPGLLSKETQYF. The CDR3 DNA reads TGTGCCAGCAGCACCCCGGGACTACTATCGAAGGAGACCCAGTACTTC.

In its sample, this clone was seen once. The CDR3 nucleotides are TGCGCCAGCAGAGGGAGTGGTGGGAACGGTGGCTACACCTTC. Protein: CASRGSGGNGGYTF. This sequence joins TRBV5-1 and TRBJ1-2; D unclear. Per the germline V gene, CDR1 is SGHRS and CDR2 is YFSETQ. This CDR3 contains 14 residues. V was shortened by 5 bases and J by 7 bases, with 18 bases between the two germline ends.

CDR3 sequence: CASSTTGLKAGELFF. The CDR3 nucleotides read TGTGCCAGCAGCACGACAGGGCTTAAAGCCGGGGAGCTGTTTTTT. This rearrangement joins TRBV28 to TRBJ2-2; 7 nucleotides agree with TRBD1. The CDR3 covers 15 residues. V was pared by 6 bases and J by 6 bases, with 10 bases of the junction left unmatched. Germline CDR1 MDHEN, CDR2 SYDVKM.

About this clone itself: The sample has other DNA sequences that encode this CDR3 too. The chain links TRBV20-1 to TRBJ2-5; 7 bases are shared with TRBD1. This CDR3 is 10 amino acids long. Germline CDR1 DFQATT, CDR2 SNEGSKA (reference sequence). The V segment lost 6 bases and the J segment 5 bases; nucleotides outside the gene matches: 0. In DNA form, the CDR3 reads TGCAGTGCCAGGGGGGAGACCCAGTACTTC. As protein: CSARGETQYF.

The chain couples TRBV12-5 to TRBJ1-2, with D perhaps TRBD1 (6 bases). Per germline, CDR1 LGHNT and CDR2 FRNRAP. V gave up 10 bases and J gave up 8 bases, with 26 bases separating them. There are 15 residues in the CDR3. DNA for the CDR3: TGTGCTATTCGCCCCGACAGGCCACGTTTCAGCGGCTACACCTTC. Encoded protein: CAIRPDRPRFSGYTF.

The chain carries TRBV28 and TRBJ2-5; 7 bases map to TRBD2. Losses at the gene ends were 2 bases for V and 2 bases for J; bases not matched to a gene: 5. The CDR3 consists of 15 residues. Looked up from germline, CDR1 is MDHEN and CDR2 is SYDVKM. The CDR3 DNA is TGTGCCAGCAGTTTAGCCGGGGGGTTACAAGAGACCCAGTACTTC. Residues: CASSLAGGLQETQYF.